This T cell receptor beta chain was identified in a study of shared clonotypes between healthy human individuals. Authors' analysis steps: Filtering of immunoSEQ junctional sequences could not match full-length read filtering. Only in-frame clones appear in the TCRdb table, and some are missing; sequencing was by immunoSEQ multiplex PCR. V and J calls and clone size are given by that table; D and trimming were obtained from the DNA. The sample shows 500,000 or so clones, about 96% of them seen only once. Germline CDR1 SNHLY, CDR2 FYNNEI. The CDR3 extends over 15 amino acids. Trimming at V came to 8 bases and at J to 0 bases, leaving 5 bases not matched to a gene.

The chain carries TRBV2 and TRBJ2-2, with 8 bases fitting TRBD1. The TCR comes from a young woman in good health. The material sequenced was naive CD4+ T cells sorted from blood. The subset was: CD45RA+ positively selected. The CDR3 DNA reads TGTGCCAGCGGATGGACAGGGACGAACACCGGGGAGCTGTTTTTT. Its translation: CASGWTGTNTGELFF.